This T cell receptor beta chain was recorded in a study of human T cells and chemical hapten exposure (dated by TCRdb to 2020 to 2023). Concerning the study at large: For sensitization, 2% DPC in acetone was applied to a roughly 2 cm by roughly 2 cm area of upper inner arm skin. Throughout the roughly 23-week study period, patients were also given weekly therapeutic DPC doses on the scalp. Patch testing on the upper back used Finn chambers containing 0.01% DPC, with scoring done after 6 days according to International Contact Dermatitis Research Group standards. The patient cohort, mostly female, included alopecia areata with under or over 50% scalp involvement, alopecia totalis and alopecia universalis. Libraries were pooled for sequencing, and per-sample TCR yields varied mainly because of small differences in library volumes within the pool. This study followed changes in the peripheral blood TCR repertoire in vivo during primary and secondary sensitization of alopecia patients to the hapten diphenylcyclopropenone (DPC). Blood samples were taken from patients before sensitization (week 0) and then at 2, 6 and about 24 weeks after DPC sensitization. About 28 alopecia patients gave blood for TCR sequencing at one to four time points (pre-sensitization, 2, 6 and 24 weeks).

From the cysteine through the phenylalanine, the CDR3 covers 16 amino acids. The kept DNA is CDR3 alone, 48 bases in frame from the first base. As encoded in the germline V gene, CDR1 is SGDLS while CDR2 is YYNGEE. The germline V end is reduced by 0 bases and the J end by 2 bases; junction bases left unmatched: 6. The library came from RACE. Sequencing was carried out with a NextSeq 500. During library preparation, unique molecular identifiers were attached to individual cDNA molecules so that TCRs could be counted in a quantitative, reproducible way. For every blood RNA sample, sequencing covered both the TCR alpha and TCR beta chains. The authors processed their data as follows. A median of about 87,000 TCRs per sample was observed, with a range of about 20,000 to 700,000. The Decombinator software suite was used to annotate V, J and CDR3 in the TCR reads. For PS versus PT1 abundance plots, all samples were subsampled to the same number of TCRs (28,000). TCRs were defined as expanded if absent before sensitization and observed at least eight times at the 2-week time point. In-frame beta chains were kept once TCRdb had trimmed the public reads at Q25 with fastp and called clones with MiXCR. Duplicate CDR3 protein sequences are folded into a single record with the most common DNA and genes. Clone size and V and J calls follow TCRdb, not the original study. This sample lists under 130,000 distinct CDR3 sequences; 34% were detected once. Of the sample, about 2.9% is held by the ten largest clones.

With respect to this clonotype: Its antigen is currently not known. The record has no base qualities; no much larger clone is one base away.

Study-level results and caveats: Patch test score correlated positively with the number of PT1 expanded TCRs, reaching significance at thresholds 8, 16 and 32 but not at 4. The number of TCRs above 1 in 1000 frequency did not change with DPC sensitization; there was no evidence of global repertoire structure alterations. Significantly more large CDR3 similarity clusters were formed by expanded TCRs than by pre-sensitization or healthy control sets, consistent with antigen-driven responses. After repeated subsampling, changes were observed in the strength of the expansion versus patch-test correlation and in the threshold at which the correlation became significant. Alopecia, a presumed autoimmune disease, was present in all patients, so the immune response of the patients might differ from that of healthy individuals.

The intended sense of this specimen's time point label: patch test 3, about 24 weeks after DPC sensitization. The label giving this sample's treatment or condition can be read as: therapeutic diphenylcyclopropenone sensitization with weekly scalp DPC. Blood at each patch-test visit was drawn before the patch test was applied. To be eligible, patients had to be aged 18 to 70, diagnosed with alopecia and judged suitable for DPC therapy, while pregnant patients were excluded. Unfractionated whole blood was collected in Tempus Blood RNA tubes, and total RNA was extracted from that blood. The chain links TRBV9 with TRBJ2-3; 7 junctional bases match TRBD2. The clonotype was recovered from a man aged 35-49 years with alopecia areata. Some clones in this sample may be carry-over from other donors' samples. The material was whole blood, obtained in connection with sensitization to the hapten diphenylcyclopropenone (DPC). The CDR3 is CASSVAMGGATDTQYF. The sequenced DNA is TGTGCCAGCAGCGTAGCTATGGGAGGGGCCACAGATACGCAGTATTTT. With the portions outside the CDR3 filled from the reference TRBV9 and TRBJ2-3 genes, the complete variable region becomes DSGVTQTPKHLITATGQRVTLRCSPRSGDLSVYWYQQSLDQGLQFLIQYYNGEERAKGNILERFSAQQFPDLHSELNLSSLELGDSALYFCASSVAMGGATDTQYFGPGTRLTVL.